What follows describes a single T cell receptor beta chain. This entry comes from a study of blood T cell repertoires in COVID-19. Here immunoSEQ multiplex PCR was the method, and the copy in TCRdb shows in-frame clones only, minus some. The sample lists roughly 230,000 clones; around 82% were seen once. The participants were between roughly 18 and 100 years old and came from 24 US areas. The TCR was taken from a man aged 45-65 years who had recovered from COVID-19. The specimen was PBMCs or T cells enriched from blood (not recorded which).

The CDR3 loop reads CASSVGSRQNTEAFF. The DNA for the CDR3 is TGTGCCAGCAGCGTAGGATCCCGACAGAACACTGAAGCTTTCTTT. V gene TRBV9 combines with J gene TRBJ1-1; D remains ambiguous. The CDR3 length is 15 residues. Germline V gene lookup returns CDR1 SGDLS and CDR2 YYNGEE. Trimming left V 0 bases short and J 1 base short, with 10 bases between.